This T cell receptor (beta chain) was captured in a study of graft-versus-host responses after intestinal transplantation. Turning to the study itself: Multivisceral, liver-intestinal, or isolated intestinal grafts went to recipients. The recipients all started with anti-thymocyte globulin induction and then took tacrolimus and steroids for about three years.

Of note for this clone: Antigen unknown.

Generated by immunoSEQ multiplex PCR, the TCRdb table keeps only in-frame clones and is missing some. This sample has some 130,000 clones; approximately 92% occur once, and the top ten carry around 0.12%. Trimming removed 6 bases at V and 11 bases at J, with 16 bases between. Germline CDR1 and CDR2: SNHLY and FYNNEI. CDR3 length: 12 residues. The clonotype originates from a human donor who received an intestinal transplant. The rearrangement joins TRBV2 to TRBJ1-1; D not certain. Sample: unstimulated CD4+ T cells sorted from spleen or lymph node cells, taken before intestinal transplant. CDR3 sequence reads: CASRAVSLGAFF. The CDR3 DNA follows: TGTGCCAGCAGGGCGGTCTCCTTAGGGGCTTTCTTT. The full variable domain, in which reference TRBV2 and TRBJ1-1 provide the parts outside the CDR3, is EPEVTQTPSHQVTQMGQEVILRCVPISNHLYFYWYRQILGQKVEFLVSFYNNEISEKSEIFDDQFSVERPDGSNFTLKIRSTKLEDSAMYFCASRAVSLGAFFGQGTRLTVV.